Here is one TCR beta chain with its context. The sample originates from a study of OX40 agonist ivuxolimab in advanced cancers. About the research overall: Partial responses were recorded for three patients, including one with hepatocellular carcinoma and two with cutaneous melanoma.

Assay: immunoSEQ multiplex PCR; the TCRdb copy retains only in-frame clones and omits some. The sample includes around 12,000 clones, around 74% seen only once; the top ten take around 35%. CDR1 and CDR2 (germline): MDHEN, SYDVKM. The V gene lost 6 bases and the J gene lost 3 bases, with 8 bases spanning the gap. This CDR3 comprises 12 residues. The chain links TRBV28 to TRBJ1-2; no reliable D call. Material: CD4+ or CD8+ T cells sorted from blood, obtained in a trial of the OX40 agonist ivuxolimab. The receptor was derived from an adult with an advanced solid tumor such as melanoma, head and neck, liver or kidney cancer. The CDR3, as DNA: TGTGCCAGCAGCGGGGAAGACTATGGCTACACCTTC. Its translation: CASSGEDYGYTF.